This T cell receptor (beta chain) was captured by sequencing in a study of blood T cell repertoires in COVID-19. The CDR3 is 16 amino acids. Germline loops: CDR1 MNHEY, CDR2 SMNVEV (reference sequence). The junction had 7 bases not matched to a gene; V was cut back by 5 bases and J by 4 bases. Libraries were prepared by immunoSEQ multiplex PCR; TCRdb keeps only in-frame clonotypes and omits some of them. This sample has about 180,000 clones, with around 85% found just once. Recruitment covered about two dozen US areas and drew participants whose ages spanned roughly 18 to 100 years. Assignment of participants to cohorts was predicated upon participant-reported clinical history.

The rearrangement links TRBV27 to TRBJ2-1, with 11 bases that match TRBD1. Specimen: PBMCs or T cells enriched from blood (not recorded which). This TCR was recovered from a middle-aged woman with acute COVID-19. The CDR3 loop is CASSPSGTGGYNEQFF. For the CDR3, the DNA is TGTGCCAGCAGTCCTTCCGGGACAGGGGGATACAATGAGCAGTTCTTC.